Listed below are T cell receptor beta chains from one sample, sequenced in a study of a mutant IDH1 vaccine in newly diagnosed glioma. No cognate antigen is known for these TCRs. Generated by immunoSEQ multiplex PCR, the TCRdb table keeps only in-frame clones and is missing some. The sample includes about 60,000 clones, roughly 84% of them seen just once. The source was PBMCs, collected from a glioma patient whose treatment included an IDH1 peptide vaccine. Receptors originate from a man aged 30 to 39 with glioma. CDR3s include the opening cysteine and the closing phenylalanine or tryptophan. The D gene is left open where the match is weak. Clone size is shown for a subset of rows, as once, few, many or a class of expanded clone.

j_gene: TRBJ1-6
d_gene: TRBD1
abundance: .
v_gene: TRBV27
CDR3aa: CASSARQGVRSPLHF
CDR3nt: TGTGCCAGCAGTGCAAGACAGGGGGTAAGATCACCCCTCCACTTT

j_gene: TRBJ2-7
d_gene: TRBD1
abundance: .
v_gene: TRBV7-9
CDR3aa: CASSRLDRSPEQYF
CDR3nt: TGTGCCAGCAGCCGTTTGGACAGGTCTCCCGAGCAGTACTTC

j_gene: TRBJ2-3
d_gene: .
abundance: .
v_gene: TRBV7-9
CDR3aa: CASSQGASTDTQYF
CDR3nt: TGTGCCAGCAGCCAAGGGGCTAGCACAGATACGCAGTATTTT

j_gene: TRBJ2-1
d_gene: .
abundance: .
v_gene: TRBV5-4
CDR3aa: CASPGLSGSASEQFF
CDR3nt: TGTGCCTCCCCAGGATTGTCTGGGTCCGCGAGTGAGCAGTTCTTC

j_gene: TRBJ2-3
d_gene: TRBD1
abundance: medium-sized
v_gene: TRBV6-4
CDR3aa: CASSDSQGADTQYF
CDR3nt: TGTGCCAGCAGTGACTCACAGGGGGCAGATACGCAGTATTTT

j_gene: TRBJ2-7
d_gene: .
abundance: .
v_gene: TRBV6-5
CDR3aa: CASSDGTSSYEQYF
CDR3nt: TGTGCCAGCAGCGACGGGACATCTTCCTACGAGCAGTACTTC

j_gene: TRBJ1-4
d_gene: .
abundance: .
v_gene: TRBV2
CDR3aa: CAGSRRDGGLNEKLFF
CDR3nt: TGTGCCGGAAGCCGCCGGGACGGCGGCCTGAATGAAAAACTGTTTTTT

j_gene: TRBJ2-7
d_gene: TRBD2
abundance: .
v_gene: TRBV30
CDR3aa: CAWSRLAGEHEQYF
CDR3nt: TGTGCCTGGAGTAGACTAGCGGGGGAACACGAGCAGTACTTC

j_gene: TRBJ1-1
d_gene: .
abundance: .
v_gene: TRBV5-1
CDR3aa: CASSSEMNTEAFF
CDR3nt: TGCGCCAGCAGCTCAGAGATGAACACTGAAGCTTTCTTT

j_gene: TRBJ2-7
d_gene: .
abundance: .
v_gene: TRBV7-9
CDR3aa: CASSPAQYEQYF
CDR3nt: TGTGCCAGCAGCCCCGCGCAGTACGAGCAGTACTTC

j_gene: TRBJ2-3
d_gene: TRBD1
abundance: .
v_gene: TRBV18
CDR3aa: CASSPVGQGRTDTQYF
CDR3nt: TGTGCCAGCTCACCCGTGGGACAGGGTAGGACAGATACGCAGTATTTT

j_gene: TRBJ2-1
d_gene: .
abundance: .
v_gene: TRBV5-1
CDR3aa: CASTLYNEQFF
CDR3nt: TGCGCCAGCACCCTGTACAATGAGCAGTTCTTC

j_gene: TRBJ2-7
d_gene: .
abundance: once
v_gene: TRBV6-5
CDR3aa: CASSFRGTGDEQYF
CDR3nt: TGTGCCAGCAGTTTCAGGGGGACGGGGGACGAGCAGTACTTC

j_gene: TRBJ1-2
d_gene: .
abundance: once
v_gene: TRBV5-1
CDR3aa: CASSLSRDEVYTF
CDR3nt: TGCGCCAGCAGCTTAAGCAGAGACGAAGTCTACACCTTC

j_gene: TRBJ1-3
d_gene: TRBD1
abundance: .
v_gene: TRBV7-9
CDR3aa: CASSLGQGSGNTIYF
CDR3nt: TGTGCCAGCAGCTTAGGACAGGGATCTGGAAACACCATATATTTT

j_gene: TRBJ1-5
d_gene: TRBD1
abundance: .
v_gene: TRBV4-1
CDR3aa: CASSRWTGGNQPQHF
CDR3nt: TGCGCCAGCAGCCGATGGACAGGAGGCAATCAGCCCCAGCATTTT

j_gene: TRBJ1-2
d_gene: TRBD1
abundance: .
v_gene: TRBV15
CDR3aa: CATSSGQGKGYTF
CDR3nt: TGTGCCACCAGCTCTGGACAGGGAAAAGGCTACACCTTC

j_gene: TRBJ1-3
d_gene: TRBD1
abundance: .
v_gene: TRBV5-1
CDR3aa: CASSWEGGQSGNTIYF
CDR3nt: TGCGCCAGCAGCTGGGAAGGGGGCCAGTCCGGAAACACCATATATTTT

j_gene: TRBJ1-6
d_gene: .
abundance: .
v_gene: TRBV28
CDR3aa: CASRASTVRTRSYNSPLHF
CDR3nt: TGTGCCAGCAGGGCCTCGACAGTTAGGACACGCTCCTATAATTCACCCCTCCACTTT

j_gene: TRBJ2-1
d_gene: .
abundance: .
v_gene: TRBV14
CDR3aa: CASSPVGRNEQFF
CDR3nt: TGTGCCAGCAGCCCGGTGGGGAGGAATGAGCAGTTCTTC

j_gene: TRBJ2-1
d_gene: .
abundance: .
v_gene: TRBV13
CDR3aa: CASSSDSYNEQFF
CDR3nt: TGTGCCAGCAGCTCTGACTCCTACAATGAGCAGTTCTTC

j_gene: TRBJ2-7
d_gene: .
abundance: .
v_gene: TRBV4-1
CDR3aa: CASSLIGGSGYEQYF
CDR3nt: TGCGCCAGCAGCCTCATAGGGGGGTCCGGTTACGAGCAGTACTTC

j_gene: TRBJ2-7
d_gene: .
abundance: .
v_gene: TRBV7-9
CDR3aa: CASSFPFAEQYF
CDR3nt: TGTGCCAGCAGCTTTCCGTTCGCCGAGCAGTACTTC

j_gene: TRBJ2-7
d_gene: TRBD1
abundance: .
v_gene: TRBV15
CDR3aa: CATSYDRVGYEQYF
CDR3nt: TGTGCCACCAGCTATGACAGGGTTGGGTACGAGCAGTACTTC

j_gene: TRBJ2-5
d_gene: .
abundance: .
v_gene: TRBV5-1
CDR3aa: CASSSWETQYF
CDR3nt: TGCGCCAGCAGCTCGTGGGAGACCCAGTACTTC

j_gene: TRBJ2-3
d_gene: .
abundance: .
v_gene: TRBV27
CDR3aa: CASRGSYGSTDTQYF
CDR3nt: TGTGCCAGCAGGGGGTCCTACGGGAGCACAGATACGCAGTATTTT

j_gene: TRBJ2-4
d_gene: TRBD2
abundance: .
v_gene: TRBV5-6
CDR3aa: CASSPRGGVLAKNIQYF
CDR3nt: TGTGCCAGCAGCCCCCGCGGGGGGGTTCTAGCCAAAAACATTCAGTACTTC

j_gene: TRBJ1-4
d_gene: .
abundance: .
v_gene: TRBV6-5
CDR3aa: CASSYTGGRNEKLFF
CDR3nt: TGTGCCAGCAGTTACACGGGGGGTCGGAATGAAAAACTGTTTTTT

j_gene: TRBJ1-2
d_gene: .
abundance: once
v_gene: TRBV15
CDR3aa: CATSRDNRGEGYTF
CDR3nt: TGTGCCACCAGCAGAGATAATAGAGGGGAGGGCTACACCTTC

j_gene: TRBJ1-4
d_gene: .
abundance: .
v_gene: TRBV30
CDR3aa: CAWSPRNWDEKLFF
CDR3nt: TGTGCCTGGAGTCCCCGGAATTGGGATGAAAAACTGTTTTTT

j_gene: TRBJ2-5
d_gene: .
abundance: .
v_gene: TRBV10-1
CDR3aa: CASSLGLQETQYF
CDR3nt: TGCGCCAGCAGCCTGGGCCTCCAAGAGACCCAGTACTTC

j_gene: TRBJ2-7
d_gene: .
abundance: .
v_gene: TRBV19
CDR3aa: CASSITPVVSTGLLLSYEQYF
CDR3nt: TGTGCCAGTAGTATAACCCCCGTCGTCTCTACTGGCCTACTCCTCTCCTACGAGCAGTACTTC

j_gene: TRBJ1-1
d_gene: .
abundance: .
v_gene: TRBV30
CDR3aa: CAWKDSWTVNTEAFF
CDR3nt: TGTGCCTGGAAGGACTCCTGGACAGTGAACACTGAAGCTTTCTTT

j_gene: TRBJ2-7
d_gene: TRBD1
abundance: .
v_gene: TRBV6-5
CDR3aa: CASRRDRGPNEQYF
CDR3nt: TGTGCCAGCAGGAGGGACAGGGGGCCGAATGAGCAGTACTTC

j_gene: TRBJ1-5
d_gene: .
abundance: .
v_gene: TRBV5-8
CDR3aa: CASSLGQGGNQPQHF
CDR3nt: TGTGCCAGCAGCTTGGGGCAGGGCGGCAATCAGCCCCAGCATTTT

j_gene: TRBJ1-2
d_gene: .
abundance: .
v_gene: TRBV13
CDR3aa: CASSLLPFYGYTF
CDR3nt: TGTGCCAGCAGCTTATTGCCTTTCTATGGCTACACCTTC

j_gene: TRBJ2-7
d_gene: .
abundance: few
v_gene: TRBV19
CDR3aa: CASRHRDGDEQYF
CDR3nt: TGTGCCAGTAGGCACAGGGATGGGGACGAGCAGTACTTC

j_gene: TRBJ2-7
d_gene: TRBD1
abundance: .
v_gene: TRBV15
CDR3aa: CATSRGQWQGAYEQYF
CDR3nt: TGTGCCACCAGCCGCGGCCAGTGGCAGGGGGCCTACGAGCAGTACTTC

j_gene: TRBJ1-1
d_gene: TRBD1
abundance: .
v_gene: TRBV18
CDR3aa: CASSPPTGHNTEAFF
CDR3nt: TGTGCCAGCTCACCACCGACAGGGCATAACACTGAAGCTTTCTTT

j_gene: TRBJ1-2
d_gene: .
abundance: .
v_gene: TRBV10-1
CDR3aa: CASSESGIGGYTF
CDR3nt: TGCGCCAGCAGTGAGTCCGGGATTGGTGGCTACACCTTC

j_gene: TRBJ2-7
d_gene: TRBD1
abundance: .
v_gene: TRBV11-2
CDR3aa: CASSDRATYEQYF
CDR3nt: TGTGCCAGCTCGGACAGGGCTACTTACGAGCAGTACTTC

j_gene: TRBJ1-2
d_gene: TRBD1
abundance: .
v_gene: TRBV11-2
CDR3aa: CASSLVYRGNYGYTF
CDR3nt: TGTGCCAGCAGCTTAGTTTACAGGGGGAACTATGGCTACACCTTC

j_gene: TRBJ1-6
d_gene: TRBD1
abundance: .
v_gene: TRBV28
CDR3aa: CASSLSGTESSYNSPLHF
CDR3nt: TGTGCCAGCAGTTTATCGGGGACAGAAAGCTCCTATAATTCACCCCTCCACTTT

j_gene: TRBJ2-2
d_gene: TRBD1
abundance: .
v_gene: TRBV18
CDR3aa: CASSPTGTGDLAGELFF
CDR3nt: TGTGCCAGCTCACCAACCGGGACAGGGGATTTGGCCGGGGAGCTGTTTTTT

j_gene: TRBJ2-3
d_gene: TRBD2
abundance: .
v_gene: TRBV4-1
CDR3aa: CASIPGTSLSTDTQYF
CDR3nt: TGCGCCAGCATCCCCGGGACTAGCCTAAGCACAGATACGCAGTATTTT

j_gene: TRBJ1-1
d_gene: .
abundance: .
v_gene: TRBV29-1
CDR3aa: CSVEWGFSTEAFF
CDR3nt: TGCAGCGTTGAATGGGGTTTCAGCACTGAAGCTTTCTTT

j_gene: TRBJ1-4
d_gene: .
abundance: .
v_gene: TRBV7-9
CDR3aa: CASSRSGNLTNEKLFF
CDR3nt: TGTGCCAGCAGCCGGTCAGGGAACCTAACTAATGAAAAACTGTTTTTT

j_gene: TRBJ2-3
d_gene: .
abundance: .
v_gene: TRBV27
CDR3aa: CASSDSTDTQYF
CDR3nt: TGTGCCAGCAGTGACAGCACAGATACGCAGTATTTT

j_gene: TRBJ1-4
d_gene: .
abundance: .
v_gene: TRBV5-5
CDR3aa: CASSSPGRKDNEKLFF
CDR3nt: TGTGCCAGCAGCTCGCCGGGACGAAAGGATAATGAAAAACTGTTTTTT

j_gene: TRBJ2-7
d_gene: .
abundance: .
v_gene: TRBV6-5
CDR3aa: CASSYSKAGPTYEQYF
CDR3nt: TGTGCCAGCAGTTACTCGAAGGCAGGGCCGACCTACGAGCAGTACTTC

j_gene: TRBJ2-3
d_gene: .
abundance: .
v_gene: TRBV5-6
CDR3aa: CASSLEVKRYTQYF
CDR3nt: TGTGCCAGCAGCTTGGAGGTAAAACGGTATACGCAGTATTTT

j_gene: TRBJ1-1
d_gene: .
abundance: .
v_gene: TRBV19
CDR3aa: CASSKGTHTEAFF
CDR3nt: TGTGCCAGTAGTAAGGGGACCCACACTGAAGCTTTCTTT

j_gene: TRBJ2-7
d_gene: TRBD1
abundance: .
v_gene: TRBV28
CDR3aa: CASSFWGQVAEEQYF
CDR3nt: TGTGCCAGCAGTTTTTGGGGACAGGTAGCGGAGGAGCAGTACTTC

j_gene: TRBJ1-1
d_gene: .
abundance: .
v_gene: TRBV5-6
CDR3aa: CASSFFQGRNTEAFF
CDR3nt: TGTGCCAGCAGCTTTTTTCAGGGGAGGAACACTGAAGCTTTCTTT

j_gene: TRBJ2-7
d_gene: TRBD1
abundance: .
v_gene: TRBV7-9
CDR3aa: CASSPGQGLDEQYF
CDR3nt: TGTGCCAGCAGCCCGGGACAGGGGTTGGACGAGCAGTACTTC

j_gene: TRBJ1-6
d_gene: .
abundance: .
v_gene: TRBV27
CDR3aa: CASSGGSSYNSPLHF
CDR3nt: TGTGCCAGCAGTGGGGGGAGCTCCTATAATTCACCCCTCCACTTT

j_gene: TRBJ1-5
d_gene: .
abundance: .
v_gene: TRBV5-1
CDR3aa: CASSLTTNQPQHF
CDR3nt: TGCGCCAGCAGCTTGACCACCAATCAGCCCCAGCATTTT

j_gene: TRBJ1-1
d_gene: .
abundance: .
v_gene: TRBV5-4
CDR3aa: CASSSWTSGLNTEAFF
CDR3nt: TGTGCCAGCAGCTCTTGGACATCGGGCCTGAACACTGAAGCTTTCTTT

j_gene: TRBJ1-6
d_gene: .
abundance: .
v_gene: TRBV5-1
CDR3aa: CASSLEPISSYNSPLHF
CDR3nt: TGCGCCAGCAGCTTGGAACCCATAAGCTCCTATAATTCACCCCTCCACTTT

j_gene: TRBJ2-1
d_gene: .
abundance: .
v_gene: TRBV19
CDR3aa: CASSTSFWSASSYNEQFF
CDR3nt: TGTGCCAGTAGTACCTCCTTCTGGTCGGCTAGCTCCTACAATGAGCAGTTCTTC